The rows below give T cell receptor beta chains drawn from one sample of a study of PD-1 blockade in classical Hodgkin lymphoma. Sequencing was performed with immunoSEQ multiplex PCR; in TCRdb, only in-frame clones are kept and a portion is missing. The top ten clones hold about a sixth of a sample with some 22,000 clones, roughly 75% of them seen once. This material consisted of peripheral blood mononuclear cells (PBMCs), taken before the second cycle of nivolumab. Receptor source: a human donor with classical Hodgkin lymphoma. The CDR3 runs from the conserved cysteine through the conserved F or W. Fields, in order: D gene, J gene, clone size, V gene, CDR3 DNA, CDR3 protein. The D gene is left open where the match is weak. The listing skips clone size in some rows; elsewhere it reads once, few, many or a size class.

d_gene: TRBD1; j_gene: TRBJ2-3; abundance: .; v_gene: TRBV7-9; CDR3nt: TGTGCCAGCAGCTTGGGAGACAGGGCCACAGATACGCAGTATTTT; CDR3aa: CASSLGDRATDTQYF
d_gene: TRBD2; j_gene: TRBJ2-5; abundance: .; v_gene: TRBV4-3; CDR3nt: TGCGCCAGCAGCCAGGGACTAGCGGTGGGAGAGACCCAGTACTTC; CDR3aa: CASSQGLAVGETQYF
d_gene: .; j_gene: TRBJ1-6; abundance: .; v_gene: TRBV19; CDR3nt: TGTGCCAGTATCCGCAGAGTCGGGCAGACAAATAATTCACCCCTCCACTTT; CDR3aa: CASIRRVGQTNNSPLHF
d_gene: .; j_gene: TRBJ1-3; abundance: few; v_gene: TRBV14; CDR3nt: TGTGCCAGCAGCCAAGATAGTGGGGTCTGGGACGGACGGCCTGGAAACACCATATATTTT; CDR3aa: CASSQDSGVWDGRPGNTIYF
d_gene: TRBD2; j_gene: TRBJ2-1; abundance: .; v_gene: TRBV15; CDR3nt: TGTGCCACCAGCAGAGCGGGGGGGGTCAATGAGCAGTTCTTC; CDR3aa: CATSRAGGVNEQFF
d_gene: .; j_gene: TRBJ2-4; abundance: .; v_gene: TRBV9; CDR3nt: TGTGCCAGCAGCGCCTCATGGGATAACAAAAACATTCAGTACTTC; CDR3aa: CASSASWDNKNIQYF
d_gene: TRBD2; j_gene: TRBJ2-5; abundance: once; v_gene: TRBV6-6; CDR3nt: TGTGCCAGCAGTTGGGAGCGGGGACGAGAGACCCAGTACTTC; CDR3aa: CASSWERGRETQYF
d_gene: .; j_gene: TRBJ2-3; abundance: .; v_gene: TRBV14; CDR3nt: TGTGCCAGCAGCCAAGTTTATTCAGATACGCAGTATTTT; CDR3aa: CASSQVYSDTQYF
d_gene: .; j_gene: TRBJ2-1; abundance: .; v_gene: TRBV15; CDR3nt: TGTGCCACCAGCAGAGATCAAAACTCCTACAATGAGCAGTTCTTC; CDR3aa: CATSRDQNSYNEQFF
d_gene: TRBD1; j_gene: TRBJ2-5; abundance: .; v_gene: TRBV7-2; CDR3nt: TGTGCCAGCAGCCCAGGGGCCAGGGGGCTGGGGACCCAGTACTTC; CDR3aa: CASSPGARGLGTQYF
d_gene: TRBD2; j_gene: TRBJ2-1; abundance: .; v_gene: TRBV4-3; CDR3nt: TGCGCCAGCAGCCCTACGACTAGCGGGAGTATGGGTAATGAGCAGTTCTTC; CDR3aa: CASSPTTSGSMGNEQFF
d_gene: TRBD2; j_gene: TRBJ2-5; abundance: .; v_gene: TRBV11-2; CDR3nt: TGTGCCAGCAGCTCCGGGACTAGCGGGAGGGGGGAGACCCAGTACTTC; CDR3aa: CASSSGTSGRGETQYF
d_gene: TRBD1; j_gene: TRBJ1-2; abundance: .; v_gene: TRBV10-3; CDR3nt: TGTGCCATCAAGGGACAGCCCGCAGCTAACTATGGCTACACCTTC; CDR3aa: CAIKGQPAANYGYTF
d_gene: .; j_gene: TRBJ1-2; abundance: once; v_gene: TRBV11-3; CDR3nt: TGTGCCAGCAGCTTAAACCCACAGGGATCGGGCTACACCTTC; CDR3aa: CASSLNPQGSGYTF
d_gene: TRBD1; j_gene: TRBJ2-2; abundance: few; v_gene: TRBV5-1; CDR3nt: TGCGCCAGCAGCTCCCTCTATAGGGGACAGACTAACACCGGGGAGCTGTTTTTT; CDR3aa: CASSSLYRGQTNTGELFF
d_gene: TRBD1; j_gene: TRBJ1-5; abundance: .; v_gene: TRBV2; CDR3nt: TGTGCCAGCAACAGGGGGCTTTATCAGCCCCAGCATTTT; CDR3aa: CASNRGLYQPQHF
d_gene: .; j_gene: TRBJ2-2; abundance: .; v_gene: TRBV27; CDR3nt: TGTGCCAGCAGTTTAGGGGGGATCGGGGAGCTGTTTTTT; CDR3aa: CASSLGGIGELFF
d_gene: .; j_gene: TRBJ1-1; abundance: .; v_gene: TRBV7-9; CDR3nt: TGTGCCAGCAGCTTTCAATCCGGCGGGACTGAAGCTTTCTTT; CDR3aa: CASSFQSGGTEAFF
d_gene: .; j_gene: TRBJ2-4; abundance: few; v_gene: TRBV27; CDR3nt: TGTGCCAGCAGGAGTCAGCTAGCCAAAAACATTCAGTACTTC; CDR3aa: CASRSQLAKNIQYF
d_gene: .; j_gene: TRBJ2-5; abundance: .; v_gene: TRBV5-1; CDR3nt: TGCGCCAGCAGCGGCAGGGAGGCCTACCAAGAGACCCAGTACTTC; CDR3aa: CASSGREAYQETQYF
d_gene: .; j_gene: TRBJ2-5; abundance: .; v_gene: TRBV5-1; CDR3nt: TGCGCCAGCAGCTTTCAGACTAGTCAAGAGACCCAGTACTTC; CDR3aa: CASSFQTSQETQYF
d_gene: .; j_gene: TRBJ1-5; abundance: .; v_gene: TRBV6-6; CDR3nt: TGTGCCAGCGCAGATGGGGTTCGTCAGCCCCAGCATTTT; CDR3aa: CASADGVRQPQHF
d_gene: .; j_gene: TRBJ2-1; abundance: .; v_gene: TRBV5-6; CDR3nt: TGTGCCAGCAGCCAGGAAGCCCTACACTACAATGAGCAGTTCTTC; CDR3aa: CASSQEALHYNEQFF